This T cell receptor (beta chain) was found in a study of beta chain features in type 1 diabetes. Comments on this clone: Its antigen is still unknown.

Findings of the study overall: Among all four CD4+ subsets, Type 1 diabetes patients had TCRB CDR3s that were moderately but significantly shorter.

The germline CDR1 and CDR2 sequences are GTSNPN and SVGIG (reference sequence). The CDR3 extends over 15 amino acids. Since all of the isolated RNA was reverse transcribed, expressed TCRB transcripts were what got sequenced. Reads from naive, central memory and regulatory T cell samples averaged around 3.6 million. Method: immunoSEQ multiplex PCR; TCRdb's copy keeps in-frame clones and lacks some. The sample carries around 340,000 clones, 9.3% recorded once. Material for sequencing was central memory CD4+ T cells from blood. This TCR was sampled from a man between 25 and 39 years old with type 1 diabetes. This chain connects TRBV30 to TRBJ2-3, with D perhaps TRBD1 (6 bases). The CDR3 here is CAFSTGSSGTDTQYF. The CDR3 DNA reads as TGTGCTTTCTCGACAGGCTCTTCGGGCACAGATACGCAGTATTTT. Filled out from reference TRBV30 and TRBJ2-3, the complete variable domain reads SQTIHQWPATLVQPVGSPLSLECTVEGTSNPNLYWYRQAAGRGLQLLFYSVGIGQISSEVPQNLSASRPQDRQFILSSKKLLLSDSGFYLCAFSTGSSGTDTQYFGPGTRLTVL.